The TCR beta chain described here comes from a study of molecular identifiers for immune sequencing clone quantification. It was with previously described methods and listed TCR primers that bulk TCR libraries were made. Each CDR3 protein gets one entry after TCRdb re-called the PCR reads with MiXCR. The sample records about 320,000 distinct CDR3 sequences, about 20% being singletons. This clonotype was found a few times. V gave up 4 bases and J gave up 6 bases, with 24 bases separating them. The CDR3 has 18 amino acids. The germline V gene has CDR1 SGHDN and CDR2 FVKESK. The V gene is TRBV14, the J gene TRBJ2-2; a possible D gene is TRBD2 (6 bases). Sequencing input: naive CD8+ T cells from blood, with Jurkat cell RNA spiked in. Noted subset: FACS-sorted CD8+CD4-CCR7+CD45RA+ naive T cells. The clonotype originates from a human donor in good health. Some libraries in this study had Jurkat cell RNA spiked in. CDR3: CASSPQNGGTHRAGELFF. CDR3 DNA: TGTGCCAGCAGCCCCCAAAACGGCGGGACCCATCGGGCCGGGGAGCTGTTTTTT.